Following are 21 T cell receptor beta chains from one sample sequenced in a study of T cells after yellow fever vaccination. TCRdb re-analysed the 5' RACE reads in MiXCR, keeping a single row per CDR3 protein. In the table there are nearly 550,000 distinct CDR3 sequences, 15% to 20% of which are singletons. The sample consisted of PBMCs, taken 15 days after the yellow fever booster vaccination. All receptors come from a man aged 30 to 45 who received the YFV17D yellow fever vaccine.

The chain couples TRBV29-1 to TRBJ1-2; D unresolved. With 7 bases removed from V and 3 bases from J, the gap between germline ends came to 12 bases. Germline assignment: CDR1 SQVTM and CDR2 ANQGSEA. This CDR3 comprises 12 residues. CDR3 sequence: CSAAPGDYGYTF. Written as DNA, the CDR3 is TGCAGCGCCGCGCCCGGAGACTATGGCTACACCTTC.

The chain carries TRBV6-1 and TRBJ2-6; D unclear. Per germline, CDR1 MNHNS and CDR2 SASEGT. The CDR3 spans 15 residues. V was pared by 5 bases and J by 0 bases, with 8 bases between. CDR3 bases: TGTGCCAGCAGTCCAGTTCCCTCTGGGGCCAACGTCCTGACTTTC. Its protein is CASSPVPSGANVLTF.

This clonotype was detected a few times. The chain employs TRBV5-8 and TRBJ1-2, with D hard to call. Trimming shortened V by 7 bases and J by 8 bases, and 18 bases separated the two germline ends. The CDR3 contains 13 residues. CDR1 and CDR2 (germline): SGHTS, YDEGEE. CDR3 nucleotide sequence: TGTGCCAGCCCGAACTCCCGAAGTGGCGGCTACACCTTC. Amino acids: CASPNSRSGGYTF.

Here the CDR3 reads CSARGGNGSPLHF. The DNA for the CDR3 is TGCAGTGCTAGAGGGGGCAATGGTTCACCCCTCCACTTT. V is TRBV20-1 and J is TRBJ1-6; possible D gene TRBD1, 5 bases. Germline V CDR1 and CDR2: DFQATT, SNEGSKA (reference sequence). The V end was cut by 1 base, the J end by 9 bases, with 10 bases between. This CDR3 spans 13 amino acids.

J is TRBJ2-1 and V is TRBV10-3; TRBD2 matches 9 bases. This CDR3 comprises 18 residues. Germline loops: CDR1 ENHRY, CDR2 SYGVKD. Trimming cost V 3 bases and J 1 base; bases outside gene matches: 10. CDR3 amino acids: CAISEPFRLADSYNEQFF. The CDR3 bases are TGTGCCATCAGTGAACCATTCAGACTAGCGGATTCCTACAATGAGCAGTTCTTC.

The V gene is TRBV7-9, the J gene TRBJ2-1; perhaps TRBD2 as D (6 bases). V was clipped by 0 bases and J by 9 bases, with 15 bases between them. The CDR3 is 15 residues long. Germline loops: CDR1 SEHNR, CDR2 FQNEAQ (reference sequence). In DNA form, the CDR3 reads TGTGCCAGCAGCTTAGCGTGGGAGGTCTTGGTTGAGCAGTTCTTC. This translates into CASSLAWEVLVEQFF.

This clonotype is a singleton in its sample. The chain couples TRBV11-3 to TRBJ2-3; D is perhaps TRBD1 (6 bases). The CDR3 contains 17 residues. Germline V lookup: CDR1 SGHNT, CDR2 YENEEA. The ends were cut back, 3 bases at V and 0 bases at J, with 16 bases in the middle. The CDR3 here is CASSFKDSLPSTDTQYF. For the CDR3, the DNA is TGTGCCAGCAGCTTTAAGGACAGCCTCCCTAGCACAGATACGCAGTATTTT. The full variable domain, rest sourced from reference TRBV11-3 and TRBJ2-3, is EAGVVQSPRYKIIEKKQPVAFWCNPISGHNTLYWYLQNLGQGPELLIRYENEEAVDDSQLPKDRFSAERLKGVDSTLKIQPAELGDSAVYLCASSFKDSLPSTDTQYFGPGTRLTVL.

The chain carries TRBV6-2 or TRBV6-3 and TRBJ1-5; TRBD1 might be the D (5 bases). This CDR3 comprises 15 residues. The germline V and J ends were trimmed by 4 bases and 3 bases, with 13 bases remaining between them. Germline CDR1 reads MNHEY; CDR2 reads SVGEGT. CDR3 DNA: TGTGCCAGCAGTTTGACAGACAGTTTCAATCAGCCCCAGCATTTT. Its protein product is CASSLTDSFNQPQHF.

The CDR3 reads CASIGAQETQYF. The CDR3 DNA sequence: TGTGCCAGCATTGGGGCTCAAGAGACCCAGTACTTC. The chain couples TRBV5-5 to TRBJ2-5; TRBD1 might be the D (5 bases). Germline V gives CDR1 SGHKS, CDR2 YYEKEE (reference sequence). CDR3 length: 12 residues. V was trimmed by 6 bases and J by 2 bases, leaving 8 bases between them.

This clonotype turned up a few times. The CDR3 nucleotides are TGTGCCAGCAGTCGGGGGCCATTCACAGATACGCAGTATTTT. Translated: CASSRGPFTDTQYF. The V call is TRBV6-2 or TRBV6-3, the J call TRBJ2-3, with D perhaps given as TRBD1 or TRBD2 (6 bases each). There are 14 residues in the CDR3. CDR1 is MNHEY, CDR2 SVGEGT, per germline. V lost 5 bases and J 2 bases, leaving 11 bases between the germline ends.

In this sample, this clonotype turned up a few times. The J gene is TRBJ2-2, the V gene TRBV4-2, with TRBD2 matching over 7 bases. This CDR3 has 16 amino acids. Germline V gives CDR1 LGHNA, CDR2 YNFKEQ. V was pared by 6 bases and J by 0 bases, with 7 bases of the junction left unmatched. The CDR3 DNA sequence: TGTGCCAGCAGACAGCCCGGGGGGACGAACACCGGGGAGCTGTTTTTT. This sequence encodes CASRQPGGTNTGELFF.

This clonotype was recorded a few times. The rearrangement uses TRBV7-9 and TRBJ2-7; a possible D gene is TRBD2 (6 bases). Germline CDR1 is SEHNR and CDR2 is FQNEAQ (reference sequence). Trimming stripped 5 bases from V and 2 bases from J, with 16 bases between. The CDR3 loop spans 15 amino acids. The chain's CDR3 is CASSPPAGRTYEQYF. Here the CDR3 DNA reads TGTGCCAGCAGCCCCCCTGCGGGACGAACCTACGAGCAGTACTTC.

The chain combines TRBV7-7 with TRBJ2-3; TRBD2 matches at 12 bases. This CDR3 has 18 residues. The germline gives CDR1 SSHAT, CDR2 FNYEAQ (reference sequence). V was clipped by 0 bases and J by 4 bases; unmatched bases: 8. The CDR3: CASSLAPLAGGGADTQYF. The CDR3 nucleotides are TGTGCCAGCAGCTTAGCTCCTCTAGCGGGAGGGGGCGCAGATACGCAGTATTTT.

The CDR3 reads CSANEGEQYF. The CDR3 bases are TGCAGTGCTAATGAGGGCGAGCAGTACTTC. The V and J genes are TRBV20-1 and TRBJ2-7, with D perhaps TRBD2 (5 bases). The CDR3 contains 10 residues. CDR1 DFQATT and CDR2 SNEGSKA come from the germline V gene (reference sequence). Trimming shortened V by 4 bases and J by 6 bases, and 7 bases separated the two germline ends.

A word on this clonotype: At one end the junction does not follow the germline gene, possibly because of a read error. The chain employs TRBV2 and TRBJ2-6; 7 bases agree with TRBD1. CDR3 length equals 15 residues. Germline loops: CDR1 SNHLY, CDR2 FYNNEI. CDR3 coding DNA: TGTGCCAGCGGAAAGACAGGGTCTCGGGCTAACGTCCTGACTTTC. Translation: CASGKTGSRANVLTF.

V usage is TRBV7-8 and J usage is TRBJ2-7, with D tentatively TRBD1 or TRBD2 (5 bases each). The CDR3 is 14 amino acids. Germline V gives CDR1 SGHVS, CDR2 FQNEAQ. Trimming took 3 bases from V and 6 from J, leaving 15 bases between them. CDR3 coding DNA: TGTGCCAGCAGCTTCGGCTACCGAGGGGTCGAGCAGTACTTC. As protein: CASSFGYRGVEQYF.

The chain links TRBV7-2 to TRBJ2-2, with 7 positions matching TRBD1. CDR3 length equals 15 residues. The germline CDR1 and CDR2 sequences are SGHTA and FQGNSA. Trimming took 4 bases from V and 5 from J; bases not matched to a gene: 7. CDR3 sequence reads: CASSYRQGWTGELFF. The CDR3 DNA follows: TGTGCCAGCAGCTACAGACAGGGTTGGACCGGGGAGCTGTTTTTT.

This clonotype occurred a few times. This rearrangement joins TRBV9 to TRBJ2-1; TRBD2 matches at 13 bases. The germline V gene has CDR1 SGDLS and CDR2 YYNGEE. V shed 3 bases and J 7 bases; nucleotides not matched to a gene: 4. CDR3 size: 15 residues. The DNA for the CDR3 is TGTGCCAGCAGCGGCGGGACTAGCGGGAAAAATGAGCAGTTCTTC. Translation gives CASSGGTSGKNEQFF.

CDR3 DNA: TGTGCCAGCAGCCGGATTTCAGCGGGAGAGGATACGCAGTATTTT. This sequence encodes CASSRISAGEDTQYF. The chain is built from TRBV4-2 and TRBJ2-3; 8 bases map to TRBD2. The V and J ends lost 4 bases and 6 bases, in that order; junction bases with no gene match: 9. CDR3 length: 15 residues. Germline CDR1 reads LGHNA; CDR2 reads YNFKEQ.

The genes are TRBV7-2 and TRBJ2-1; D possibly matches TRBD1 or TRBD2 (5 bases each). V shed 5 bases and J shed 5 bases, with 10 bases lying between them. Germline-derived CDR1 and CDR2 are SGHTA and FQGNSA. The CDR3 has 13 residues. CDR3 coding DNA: TGTGCCAGCAGCCGGGACGCCGACAATGAGCAGTTCTTC. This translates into CASSRDADNEQFF. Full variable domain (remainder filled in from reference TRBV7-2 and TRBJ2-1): GAGVSQSPSNKVTEKGKDVELRCDPISGHTALYWYRQSLGQGLEFLIYFQGNSAPDKSGLPSDRFSAERTGGSVSTLTIQRTQQEDSAVYLCASSRDADNEQFFGPGTRLTVL.

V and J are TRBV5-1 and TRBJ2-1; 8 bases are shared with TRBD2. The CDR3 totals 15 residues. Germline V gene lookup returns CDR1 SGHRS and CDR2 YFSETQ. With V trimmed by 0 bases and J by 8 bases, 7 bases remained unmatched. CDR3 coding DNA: TGCGCCAGCAGCTTGGACCCAGGGACTAGGGATGAGCAGTTCTTC. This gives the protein CASSLDPGTRDEQFF.